This T cell receptor (beta chain) was found in a study of blood T cell repertoires in COVID-19. Study at large: PBMCs, B-cell-depleted T cells, or T cells provided the cDNA or gDNA that made up the material.

V shed 4 bases and J shed 7 bases, with 17 bases lying between them. This CDR3 spans 14 amino acids. Germline CDR1 SGHDT, CDR2 YYEEEE. As processed by the authors: Quantification of nucleated cells was approximated via reference gene primer amplification. The data were produced by immunoSEQ multiplex PCR, yet TCRdb's version contains in-frame clones alone and is incomplete. V, J and clone size derive from that table, while D and trimming were established from the DNA sequence. This table has under 300,000 clones, roughly 86% appearing once. Those enrolled, adults aged about 18 to 89 years, came from about two dozen US areas. In Cohort 3, a recovered donor had either two negative PCRs, clearance, or symptom resolution.

The TCR comes from a woman in her sixties who had recovered from COVID-19. Sequencing input: PBMCs or T cells enriched from blood (not recorded which). The chain has TRBV5-6 and TRBJ2-5; the D gene is possibly TRBD2 (5 bases). The CDR3 nucleotides are TGTGCCAGCAGCCCCGTCCCCGGCGGGCGGACCCAGTACTTC. The encoded protein is CASSPVPGGRTQYF.